Below are 22 T cell receptor beta chains sequenced from a single sample in a study of CD8+ T cells in alopecia areata. Specified treatment: oral pan-JAK inhibitor, 5-10 mg twice daily. RNA extraction was followed by reverse transcription into cDNA, which acted as the sequencing template. TCRdb's copy holds only in-frame clones and misses some; the assay was immunoSEQ multiplex PCR. The sample shows some 220,000 clones, around three fifths of them seen only once. The source was CD4+ T cells sorted from blood, collected at week 4, from a patient treated with tofacitinib. These receptors originate from a human donor with alopecia areata.

This chain connects TRBV27 to TRBJ1-2, with 7 bases fitting TRBD1. Trimming cost V 5 bases and J 1 base; bases outside gene matches: 7. This CDR3 is built from 15 residues. Germline CDR1 and CDR2: MNHEY and SMNVEV (reference sequence). The CDR3: CASSPGTAFNYGYTF. Written as DNA, the CDR3 is TGTGCCAGCAGTCCCGGGACAGCATTTAACTATGGCTACACCTTC.

The chain couples TRBV5-6 to TRBJ2-1, with D possibly TRBD1 on 5 matching bases. V was cut by 3 bases and J by 6 bases, with 7 bases left in between. This CDR3 contains 12 residues. The germline V gene has CDR1 SGHDT and CDR2 YYEEEE. The CDR3 nucleotides read TGTGCCAGCAGCTCTACAGGCAATGAGCAGTTCTTC. Its translation: CASSSTGNEQFF. Combining the CDR3 with reference TRBV5-6 and TRBJ2-1 gives the whole variable domain DAGVTQSPTHLIKTRGQQVTLRCSPKSGHDTVSWYQQALGQGPQFIFQYYEEEERQRGNFPDRFSGHQFPNYSSELNVNALLLGDSALYLCASSSTGNEQFFGPGTRLTVL.

The chain recombines TRBV29-1 with TRBJ2-1, with D unclear. CDR3 length: 11 residues. V lost 1 base and J lost 7, with 5 bases in between. CDR1 and CDR2 (germline): SQVTM, ANQGSEA. The CDR3 coding sequence is TGCAGCGTTGAAGGGTGGAATGAGCAGTTCTTC. Its translation: CSVEGWNEQFF.

The chain joins TRBV6-5 to TRBJ1-2, with 7 bases that match TRBD1. Losses at the gene ends were 6 bases for V and 8 bases for J; bases not matched to a gene: 9. The CDR3 extends over 13 amino acids. The germline V gene encodes CDR1 MNHEY and CDR2 SVGAGI. CDR3 residues: CASRRTGAWGYTF. CDR3 DNA sequence: TGTGCCAGCAGACGGACAGGCGCTTGGGGCTACACCTTC.

The DNA for the CDR3 is TGTGCCAGCAGTGAAATCAATAATTCACCCCTCCACTTT. As protein: CASSEINNSPLHF. V and J are TRBV25-1 and TRBJ1-6, with D unclear. Trimming left V 2 bases short and J 5 bases short, with 4 bases between. Germline V gene lookup returns CDR1 MGHDK and CDR2 SYGVNS. The CDR3 length is 13 residues. Variable domain in full (rest from reference TRBV25-1 and TRBJ1-6): EADIYQTPRYLVIGTGKKITLECSQTMGHDKMYWYQQDPGMELHLIHYSYGVNSTEKGDLSSESTVSRIRTEHFPLTLESARPSHTSQYLCASSEINNSPLHFGNGTRLTVT.

This clone was seen a handful of times. The chain combines TRBV6-6 with TRBJ1-5; D is possibly TRBD1 (5 bases). The CDR3 spans 16 residues. Trimming took 2 bases from V and 0 from J, leaving 11 bases between them. CDR1 and CDR2 from the germline V gene are MNHNY and SVGAGI (reference sequence). As DNA, the CDR3 is TGTGCCAGCAGTTACGCTAGGGGCCTTAGCAATCAGCCCCAGCATTTT. It yields the protein CASSYARGLSNQPQHF.

The chain employs TRBV30 and TRBJ1-1; 7 nucleotides agree with TRBD1. J gave up 0 bases and V 5 bases, and 3 bases lay outside the gene matches. The V gene's germline CDR1 is GTSNPN and CDR2 SVGIG (reference sequence). The CDR3 length is 13 residues. DNA of the CDR3: TGTGCCTGGGCAGGGGGATTGAACACTGAAGCTTTCTTT. Translated, it gives CAWAGGLNTEAFF.

The CDR3 sequence: CAWSSNGPFMNTEAFF. CDR3 nucleotide sequence: TGTGCCTGGAGTTCCAACGGGCCGTTCATGAACACTGAAGCTTTCTTT. The V and J genes are TRBV30 and TRBJ1-1, with unresolved D. Trimming removed 2 bases at V and 0 bases at J, with 16 bases between. This CDR3 contains 16 residues. Germline V lookup: CDR1 GTSNPN, CDR2 SVGIG (reference sequence).

The rearrangement joins TRBV30 to TRBJ1-5; TRBD1 matches 7 bases. CDR1 GTSNPN and CDR2 SVGIG come from the germline V gene (reference sequence). J gave up 1 base and V 2 bases, and 8 bases lay outside the gene matches. This CDR3 is built from 16 residues. CDR3 coding DNA: TGTGCCTGGAGTCCCGAGACAGGGAGGAGCAATCAGCCCCAGCATTTT. It encodes CAWSPETGRSNQPQHF.

DNA of the CDR3: TGCAGCACAAGGGGAGAGAACACCGGGGAGCTGTTTTTT. Encoded protein: CSTRGENTGELFF. This chain joins TRBV29-1 and TRBJ2-2; D tentatively fits TRBD1 or TRBD2 (5 bases each). Trimming pared 8 bases from V and 1 base from J, leaving 11 bases between. Per germline, CDR1 SQVTM and CDR2 ANQGSEA. The CDR3 runs to 13 residues.

In its sample, this clone was seen a few times. The V call is TRBV11-3, the J call TRBJ1-2; TRBD1 matches 7 bases. This CDR3 is built from 13 residues. Looked up from germline, CDR1 is SGHNT and CDR2 is YENEEA. The V and J ends lost 5 bases and 7 bases, in that order; junction bases with no gene match: 7. As DNA, the CDR3 is TGTGCCAGCAGCCCGACGACAGGGACTGGCTACACCTTC. Encoded protein: CASSPTTGTGYTF.

V and J are TRBV9 and TRBJ1-1; 12 nucleotides match TRBD1. CDR1 is SGDLS and CDR2 is YYNGEE in the germline V gene. J lost 11 bases, V lost 2 bases, and 13 bases had no gene match. The CDR3 length is 16 residues. Here the CDR3 DNA reads TGTGCCAGCAGCGTCCCGGGACAGGGGGCCGGGGGGGTGGCTTTCTTT. The encoded protein is CASSVPGQGAGGVAFF.

As for this clone: This specimen includes other DNA sequences encoding the same CDR3. V gene TRBV29-1 combines with J gene TRBJ2-7, with D unclear. V was shortened by 0 bases and J by 3 bases, with 3 bases between the two germline ends. This CDR3 contains 11 residues. CDR1 and CDR2 (germline): SQVTM, ANQGSEA. The CDR3 nucleotides are TGCAGCGTTGAAGAGGGCTACGAGCAGTACTTC. Its translation: CSVEEGYEQYF.

This clone was observed a single time. The V gene is TRBV5-6, the J gene TRBJ2-1, with D uncertain. Trimming removed 2 bases from V and 9 bases from J, with 6 bases in between. The CDR3 sequence is 11 residues long. Germline values: CDR1 SGHDT, CDR2 YYEEEE. CDR3 sequence (DNA): TGTGCCAGCAGCTTTCAGAGTGAGCAGTTCTTC. Protein sequence: CASSFQSEQFF.

The sample holds a few counts of this clone. The V gene is TRBV2, the J gene TRBJ1-5; 8 bases are shared with TRBD1. The V gene's germline CDR1 is SNHLY and CDR2 FYNNEI. CDR3 length equals 15 residues. With V trimmed by 7 bases and J by 4 bases, 9 bases remained unmatched. This chain's CDR3 is CASNLMTGVNQPQHF. The CDR3, as DNA: TGTGCCAGCAATTTAATGACAGGGGTGAATCAGCCCCAGCATTTT.

The chain links TRBV7-9 to TRBJ1-2; tentatively, D is TRBD1 (6 bases). Between the trimmed V and J ends, which lost 3 bases and 2 bases, there was a span of 16 bases. Per germline, CDR1 SEHNR and CDR2 FQNEAQ (reference sequence). CDR3 length equals 16 residues. CDR3 coding DNA: TGTGCCAGCAGCTTGGGCACAGGGCTGGGCAACTATGGCTACACCTTC. This codes for CASSLGTGLGNYGYTF.

V and J are TRBV4-3 and TRBJ1-1, with D hard to call. The CDR3 extends over 15 amino acids. Trimming stripped 3 bases from V and 0 bases from J, with 11 bases between. The germline CDR1 and CDR2 sequences are LGHNA and YSLEER. Here the CDR3 reads CASSHSYGMNTEAFF. CDR3 nucleotides: TGCGCCAGCAGCCACTCCTACGGCATGAACACTGAAGCTTTCTTT.

The V and J genes are TRBV6-1 and TRBJ2-7; D may correspond to TRBD1 or TRBD2 (5 bases each). This CDR3 spans 17 amino acids. Trimming took off 2 bases at V and 3 bases at J, with 20 bases between the two ends. Germline CDR1 is MNHNS and CDR2 is SASEGT. The CDR3 DNA follows: TGTGCCAGCAGTGAAATCAGTACCGGGGCCCAAAACTACGAGCAGTACTTC. Translation: CASSEISTGAQNYEQYF.

There are many counts of this clone. This sequence joins TRBV28 and TRBJ2-4; D might be TRBD1 (5 bases). The V and J ends lost 2 bases and 8 bases respectively, with 13 bases between them. CDR1 and CDR2 from the germline V gene are MDHEN and SYDVKM. The length of the CDR3 is 14 residues. Written as DNA, the CDR3 is TGTGCCAGCAGTTTAGAGGCCACCAGGGACATTCAGTACTTC. Its translation is CASSLEATRDIQYF.

The V call is TRBV27, the J call TRBJ2-5; D perhaps matches TRBD1 (6 bases). V was cut by 1 base and J by 13 bases, with 16 bases left in between. The germline gives CDR1 MNHEY, CDR2 SMNVEV (reference sequence). The CDR3 runs to 13 residues. CDR3 in amino acids: CASSLYVGAPWYF. The CDR3 DNA sequence: TGTGCCAGCAGTTTATACGTGGGGGCTCCTTGGTACTTC.

This clone appeared a few times. CDR3 in DNA: TGTGCCAGCACCCGAAGGACTTCCGGGGAGACCCAGTACTTC. The encoded protein is CASTRRTSGETQYF. V gene TRBV6-6 combines with J gene TRBJ2-5; maybe TRBD2 (5 bases). The V gene's germline CDR1 is MNHNY and CDR2 SVGAGI (reference sequence). This CDR3 contains 14 residues. V was pared by 7 bases and J by 5 bases, with 17 bases between.

The chain carries TRBV7-9 and TRBJ1-6; 7 bases fit TRBD1. The CDR3 runs 14 residues. The ends lost 2 bases at V and 10 bases at J; junction bases unmatched: 5. Germline lookup yields CDR1 SEHNR and CDR2 FQNEAQ (reference sequence). The DNA of the CDR3 is TGTGCCAGCAGCTTAACACAGGGGATGTCACCCCTCCACTTT. It encodes CASSLTQGMSPLHF.